Shown below are 31 T cell receptor beta chains from a single sample sequenced in a study of OX40 agonist ivuxolimab in advanced cancers. Clones were sequenced by immunoSEQ multiplex PCR, and TCRdb holds only the in-frame ones, with some missing. The sample records roughly 70,000 clones, about 85% being singletons. This sample comprised CD4+ or CD8+ T cells sorted from blood, obtained in a trial of the OX40 agonist ivuxolimab. The receptors were gathered from an adult with an advanced solid tumor such as melanoma, head and neck, liver or kidney cancer.

This rearrangement joins TRBV21-1 to TRBJ2-7; the listed D gene, TRBD1, was not tested against the DNA. TRBV21-1 is listed as a pseudogene. This CDR3 spans 16 amino acids. The CDR3 loop reads CASSKLATGAPYEQYF. The DNA for the CDR3 is TGTGCCAGCAGCAAATTGGCGACAGGTGCTCCCTACGAGCAGTACTTC.

This clone was seen once. The chain couples TRBV10-3 to TRBJ2-3; TRBD2 might be the D (5 bases). CDR1 is ENHRY and CDR2 is SYGVKD in the germline V gene. There are 14 residues in the CDR3. V lost 0 bases, J lost 1 base, and 5 bases lay in between. This CDR3 reads CAISESRGTDTQYF. CDR3 coding DNA: TGTGCCATCAGTGAGTCGCGGGGCACAGATACGCAGTATTTT.

V gene TRBV19 combines with J gene TRBJ1-1; weak D call: TRBD1 (6 bases). The CDR3 loop spans 15 amino acids. V was clipped by 0 bases and J by 1 base, with 9 bases between them. Per germline, CDR1 LNHDA and CDR2 SQIVND (reference sequence). The DNA of the CDR3 is TGTGCCAGTAGTATAGATGGAGGGGGGAACACTGAAGCTTTCTTT. It is translated as CASSIDGGGNTEAFF.

The gene calls are TRBV10-2 and TRBJ2-1, with a possible D match to TRBD2 (5 bases). Deletions cut 3 bases from V and 9 bases from J, with 12 bases between. The CDR3 loop spans 13 amino acids. Germline V gene lookup returns CDR1 WSHSY and CDR2 SAAADI. The CDR3 nucleotides are TGCGCCAGCAGTGAAATACTAGGTGGTGAGCAGTTCTTC. This translates into CASSEILGGEQFF.

DNA for the CDR3: TGTGCCAGCAGTTATAGGGAAAGTCCTAACTACGAGCAGTACTTC. Its protein product is CASSYRESPNYEQYF. This sequence joins TRBV6-5 and TRBJ2-5; D gene ambiguous. Near its end, the DNA agrees better with TRBJ2-7, so the J call may be wrong. The length of the CDR3 is 15 residues. Germline assignment: CDR1 MNHEY and CDR2 SVGAGI.

V usage is TRBV5-4 and J usage is TRBJ2-1; 11 nucleotides agree with TRBD2. The V gene end was trimmed by 0 bases and the J gene end by 0 bases; junction bases not matched to a gene: 11. CDR3 length: 20 amino acids. Germline V gene data show CDR1 as SGHNT and CDR2 as YYREEE (reference sequence). The CDR3 sequence: CASSLARVAGGPGSYNEQFF. The CDR3 DNA is TGTGCCAGCAGCTTGGCCCGGGTAGCGGGAGGGCCGGGCTCCTACAATGAGCAGTTCTTC.

V is TRBV10-3 and J is TRBJ2-2; D gene ambiguous. This CDR3 has 16 residues. CDR1 ENHRY and CDR2 SYGVKD come from the germline V gene. V was clipped by 10 bases and J by 4 bases, with 22 bases between them. The CDR3 region has the DNA TGTGCCACCCTACCACCAAGTTCACATCTCACCGGGGAGCTGTTTTTT. Protein sequence: CATLPPSSHLTGELFF.

V is TRBV6-1 and J is TRBJ1-5, with a possible D match to TRBD1 (5 bases). V dropped 5 bases and J dropped 0 bases, with 8 bases sitting between them. From germline, CDR1 is MNHNS and CDR2 SASEGT. The CDR3 consists of 14 residues. CDR3 coding DNA: TGTGCCAGCAGTACAGGAAATAGCAATCAGCCCCAGCATTTT. This sequence encodes CASSTGNSNQPQHF.

The chain links TRBV6-6 to TRBJ2-3; D call uncertain. In germline, CDR1 is MNHNY, CDR2 SVGAGI (reference sequence). CDR3 size: 15 residues. V was cut by 6 bases and J by 1 base, with 14 bases left in between. The CDR3 nucleotides are TGTGCCAGCAGGGTGGGAAGTCCCGGCACAGATACGCAGTATTTT. It encodes CASRVGSPGTDTQYF.

The CDR3 sequence: CASSFYRGQNTGELFF. The DNA of the CDR3 is TGTGCCAGCAGTTTTTACAGGGGGCAGAACACCGGGGAGCTGTTTTTT. The genes are TRBV27 and TRBJ2-2; 9 nucleotides align to TRBD1. Germline V gene lookup returns CDR1 MNHEY and CDR2 SMNVEV (reference sequence). This CDR3 region has 16 residues. V lost 3 bases, J lost 1 base, and 3 bases stayed unmatched.

V usage is TRBV5-5 and J usage is TRBJ2-6; D gene ambiguous. Trimming stripped 1 base from V and 0 bases from J, with 8 bases between. There are 16 residues in the CDR3. Germline V CDR1 and CDR2: SGHKS, YYEKEE (reference sequence). The CDR3 nucleotides read TGTGCCAGCAGCTTGACCAGACACTCTGGGGCCAACGTCCTGACTTTC. Residues: CASSLTRHSGANVLTF.

V usage is TRBV4-1 and J usage is TRBJ2-3; 9 nucleotides match TRBD1. V was clipped by 3 bases and J by 5 bases; unmatched bases: 3. Germline lookup yields CDR1 MGHRA and CDR2 YSYEKL. CDR3 length: 14 amino acids. The CDR3 sequence is CASSQRQGVDTQYF. CDR3 sequence (DNA): TGCGCCAGCAGCCAGAGACAGGGGGTAGATACGCAGTATTTT.

A note on this clone: Different DNA sequences within this sample yield the same CDR3. CDR3 protein: CASSFGANEKLFF. The CDR3 region has the DNA TGTGCCAGCAGTTTTGGGGCTAATGAAAAACTGTTTTTT. This chain links TRBV28 with TRBJ1-4; D is unclear. The germline gives CDR1 MDHEN, CDR2 SYDVKM. The V end was cut by 3 bases, the J end by 3 bases, with 5 bases between. The CDR3 contains 13 residues. The entire variable domain, with the rest obtained from reference TRBV28 and TRBJ1-4, is as follows: DVKVTQSSRYLVKRTGEKVFLECVQDMDHENMFWYRQDPGLGLRLIYFSYDVKMKEKGDIPEGYSVSREKKERFSLILESASTNQTSMYLCASSFGANEKLFFGSGTQLSVL.

J is TRBJ2-7 and V is TRBV7-3, with D perhaps matching TRBD2 (5 bases). The V end was cut by 2 bases, the J end by 4 bases, with 9 bases between. This CDR3 region has 13 residues. Germline CDR1 is SGHTA and CDR2 is FQGTGA. This CDR3 is CASSLGPGYEQYF. DNA for the CDR3: TGTGCCAGCAGCTTAGGGCCGGGGTACGAGCAGTACTTC.

The chain links TRBV5-4 to TRBJ1-2, with D perhaps matching TRBD1 (5 bases). Trimming removed 3 bases from V and 8 bases from J, with 14 bases in between. Germline CDR1 reads SGHNT; CDR2 reads YYREEE (reference sequence). The CDR3 is made up of 13 amino acids. Here the CDR3 reads CASSYPGVGGYTF. CDR3 sequence (DNA): TGTGCCAGCAGCTATCCGGGGGTAGGGGGCTACACCTTC.

The V call is TRBV30, the J call TRBJ1-1; D possibly corresponds to TRBD1 (5 bases). The CDR3 is 15 amino acids. Germline V lookup: CDR1 GTSNPN, CDR2 SVGIG (reference sequence). Trimming removed 2 bases at V and 0 bases at J, with 13 bases between. The CDR3 region has the DNA TGTGCCTGGAGTTTTGCGGGACTCATGAACACTGAAGCTTTCTTT. This translates into CAWSFAGLMNTEAFF.

The chain links TRBV11-3 to TRBJ2-2; D ambiguous. The CDR3 runs 14 residues. CDR1 and CDR2 from the germline V gene are SGHNT and YENEEA. Trimming removed 0 bases from V and 4 bases from J, with 6 bases in between. CDR3 DNA: TGTGCCAGCAGCTTAGACAGCCTCACCGGGGAGCTGTTTTTT. It codes for CASSLDSLTGELFF.

V gene TRBV6-1 combines with J gene TRBJ1-2; D is undetermined. Germline lookup yields CDR1 MNHNS and CDR2 SASEGT. The CDR3 length is 16 residues. V was cut by 4 bases and J by 0 bases, with 15 bases left in between. CDR3 region: CASSGRAESPNYGYTF. In nucleotides, the CDR3 is TGTGCCAGCAGTGGTCGCGCGGAGTCTCCTAACTATGGCTACACCTTC.

The chain recombines TRBV7-6 with TRBJ2-1; 7 nucleotides agree with TRBD2. J lost 6 bases, V lost 5 bases, and 10 bases had no gene match. Germline CDR1 and CDR2: SGHVS and FNYEAQ. CDR3 size: 15 residues. The CDR3 loop is CASSPLSLAANEQFF. Here the CDR3 DNA reads TGTGCCAGCAGCCCTCTTAGTCTAGCGGCCAATGAGCAGTTCTTC.

The chain has TRBV6-5 and TRBJ2-7; 10 bases are shared with TRBD2. The trim removed 8 bases at V and 0 bases at J, leaving 4 bases unmatched. The CDR3 is made up of 14 amino acids. From germline, CDR1 is MNHEY and CDR2 SVGAGI. CDR3 coding DNA: TGTGCCAGCTGGACTAGCGGTCGCTCCTACGAGCAGTACTTC. It is translated as CASWTSGRSYEQYF.

The chain couples TRBV7-9 to TRBJ2-3; no clear D. Per germline, CDR1 SEHNR and CDR2 FQNEAQ (reference sequence). There are 14 residues in the CDR3. The germline V and J ends were trimmed by 2 bases and 0 bases, with 6 bases remaining between them. The CDR3 DNA is TGTGCCAGCAGCTTACGGCAGAGCACAGATACGCAGTATTTT. Translating it yields CASSLRQSTDTQYF.

The CDR3 region is CASSSGGGRSSYEQYF. The CDR3 DNA reads TGTGCCAGCAGCTCCGGAGGGGGGCGGAGCTCCTACGAGCAGTACTTC. The chain carries TRBV28 and TRBJ2-7; D possibly uses TRBD1 or TRBD2 (6 bases each). V lost 6 bases, J lost 0 bases, and 18 bases lay in between. Germline CDR1 and CDR2: MDHEN and SYDVKM. This CDR3 spans 16 amino acids. The full variable domain, with the rest looked up from reference TRBV28 and TRBJ2-7, is DVKVTQSSRYLVKRTGEKVFLECVQDMDHENMFWYRQDPGLGLRLIYFSYDVKMKEKGDIPEGYSVSREKKERFSLILESASTNQTSMYLCASSSGGGRSSYEQYFGPGTRLTVT.

The chain is built from TRBV18 and TRBJ1-2; D unclear. V lost 3 bases, J lost 7 bases, and 6 bases lay in between. This CDR3 has 11 residues. CDR1 is KGHSH and CDR2 is LQKENI in the germline V gene. CDR3 nucleotide sequence: TGTGCCAGCTCACCCGAGATTGGCTACACCTTC. Its protein is CASSPEIGYTF. The full variable domain, in which reference TRBV18 and TRBJ1-2 provide the parts outside the CDR3, is NAGVMQNPRHLVRRRGQEARLRCSPMKGHSHVYWYRQLPEEGLKFMVYLQKENIIDESGMPKERFSAEFPKEGPSILRIQQVVRGDSAAYFCASSPEIGYTFGSGTRLTVV.

The genes are TRBV6-6 and TRBJ2-5, with 9 bases matching TRBD1. The CDR3 covers 15 residues. Per germline, CDR1 MNHNY and CDR2 SVGAGI (reference sequence). The J segment lost 4 bases and the V segment lost 1 base, leaving 4 bases of the junction unmatched. The CDR3 loop is CASSYFTGGAETQYF. CDR3 bases: TGTGCCAGCAGTTACTTCACAGGGGGCGCAGAGACCCAGTACTTC.

The J gene is TRBJ2-5, the V gene TRBV6-5; 7 bases are a match to TRBD2. Matching the DNA end better, TRBJ2-7 makes the J call doubtful. The CDR3 extends over 15 amino acids. Germline values: CDR1 MNHEY, CDR2 SVGAGI. CDR3 residues: CASSYAGDLSYEQYF. As DNA, the CDR3 is TGTGCCAGCAGTTATGCGGGAGATTTATCCTACGAGCAGTACTTC.

The chain is built from TRBV19 and TRBJ2-5; a weak D match, TRBD1 (6 bases). Germline CDR1 and CDR2: LNHDA and SQIVND (reference sequence). With 9 bases removed from V and 3 bases from J, the gap between germline ends came to 14 bases. This CDR3 is 13 amino acids long. The chain's CDR3 is CASGPTGKETQYF. The CDR3 nucleotides are TGTGCCAGCGGTCCTACAGGGAAAGAGACCCAGTACTTC. Drawing the rest from reference TRBV19 and TRBJ2-5, the complete variable domain is DGGITQSPKYLFRKEGQNVTLSCEQNLNHDAMYWYRQDPGQGLRLIYYSQIVNDFQKGDIAEGYSVSREKKESFPLTVTSAQKNPTAFYLCASGPTGKETQYFGPGTRLLVL.

This chain connects TRBV10-3 to TRBJ1-2; D uncertain. This CDR3 has 15 residues. Trimming shortened V by 4 bases and J by 8 bases, and 20 bases separated the two germline ends. Germline loops: CDR1 ENHRY, CDR2 SYGVKD. CDR3: CAISVERPSTRGYTF. In DNA form, the CDR3 reads TGTGCCATCAGTGTGGAAAGGCCGTCGACGCGGGGCTACACCTTC.

The chain has TRBV28 and TRBJ2-1, with 7 bases fitting TRBD1. J lost 7 bases, V lost 8 bases, and 11 bases had no gene match. The CDR3 runs to 14 residues. CDR1 and CDR2 from the germline V gene are MDHEN and SYDVKM. The CDR3 region is CASGTTGYHNEQFF. The CDR3 coding sequence is TGTGCCAGCGGGACGACAGGGTACCATAATGAGCAGTTCTTC.

The CDR3 region is CASSIGTGLNSPLHF. The CDR3 coding sequence is TGCGCCAGCAGCATCGGGACAGGGTTGAATTCACCCCTCCACTTT. The rearrangement links TRBV5-1 to TRBJ1-6; TRBD1 matches at 9 bases. The ends lost 4 bases at V and 7 bases at J; junction bases unmatched: 6. CDR1 and CDR2 (germline): SGHRS, YFSETQ. The CDR3 loop spans 15 amino acids.

The chain combines TRBV2 with TRBJ1-3; 7 bases line up with TRBD1. The CDR3 contains 14 residues. Germline-derived CDR1 and CDR2 are SNHLY and FYNNEI. V shed 4 bases and J 0 bases; nucleotides not matched to a gene: 0. DNA for the CDR3: TGTGCCAGCAGTGGGACAGGCTCTGGAAACACCATATATTTT. Protein sequence: CASSGTGSGNTIYF.

The V and J genes are TRBV5-1 and TRBJ2-7; maybe TRBD1 (5 bases). V dropped 3 bases and J dropped 2 bases, with 9 bases sitting between them. This CDR3 is built from 13 residues. Per the germline V gene, CDR1 is SGHRS and CDR2 is YFSETQ. The CDR3, as DNA: TGCGCCAGCAGCTACGACAGACCCTACGAGCAGTACTTC. This codes for CASSYDRPYEQYF.